The clone carrying this T cell receptor (beta chain) was recorded a few times. TCRdb re-called the RT-PCR reads through MiXCR, storing one row per CDR3 protein. In the table there are 150,000 or so distinct CDR3 sequences, roughly a tenth of which are singletons. Germline V gives CDR1 KGHDR, CDR2 SFDVKD. CDR3 length: 14 residues. The ends were cut back, 4 bases at V and 3 bases at J, with 9 bases in the middle. This sample was included in a study of response to subunit inactivated influenza vaccine. The receptor's source is a man aged 45 to 65 who received an inactivated influenza vaccine. Sample: non-naive T cells sorted from PBMCs, taken about 40 days after vaccination. V and J are TRBV24-1 and TRBJ1-5, with D tentatively TRBD1 (5 bases). This chain's CDR3 is CATSDLTVNQPQHF. CDR3 in DNA: TGTGCCACCAGTGACTTGACAGTCAATCAGCCCCAGCATTTT.